This entry features one TCR beta chain sequence. This sample stems from a study of CD8 T cells in Susac syndrome. The wider study: The sequenced Susac syndrome patients included five or six who had clinically active disease and eight who were in remission.

CDR3 length equals 14 residues. CDR1 and CDR2 from the germline V gene are MNHNS and SASEGT. With V trimmed by 7 bases and J by 3 bases, 6 bases remained unmatched. When the RNA was reverse transcribed, random hexamers were used with an input of about 0.5 to 1 ug. TCRdb redid the calling of the immunoSEQ multiplex PCR reads with MiXCR, one entry per CDR3 protein. The profile shows under 200,000 distinct CDR3 sequences, about 96% of them singletons. Sequencing was performed on CD4+ T cells from PBMCs. The clonotype comes from a human donor with Susac syndrome. The chain is built from TRBV6-1 and TRBJ2-5; 9 bases are shared with TRBD1. The CDR3 loop is CASNAGTGKETQYF. DNA for the CDR3: TGTGCCAGCAACGCCGGGACAGGGAAAGAGACCCAGTACTTC.